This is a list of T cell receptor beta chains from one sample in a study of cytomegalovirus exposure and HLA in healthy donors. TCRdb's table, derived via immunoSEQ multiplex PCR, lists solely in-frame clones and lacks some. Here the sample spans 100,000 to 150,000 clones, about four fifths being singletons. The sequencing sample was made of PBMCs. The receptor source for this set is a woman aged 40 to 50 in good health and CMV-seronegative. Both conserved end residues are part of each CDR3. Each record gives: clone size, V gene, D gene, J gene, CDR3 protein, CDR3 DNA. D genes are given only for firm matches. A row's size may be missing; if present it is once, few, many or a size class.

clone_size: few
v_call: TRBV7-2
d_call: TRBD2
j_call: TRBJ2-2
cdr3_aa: CASSTRLAVNTGELFF
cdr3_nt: TGTGCCAGCAGCACCCGACTAGCGGTGAACACCGGGGAGCTGTTTTTT

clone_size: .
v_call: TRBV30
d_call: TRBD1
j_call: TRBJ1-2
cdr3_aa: CAWRGLTGFHYGYTF
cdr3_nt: TGTGCCTGGAGGGGCTTGACAGGGTTTCACTATGGCTACACCTTC

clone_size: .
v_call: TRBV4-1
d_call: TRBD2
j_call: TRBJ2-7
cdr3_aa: CASSQGLAGSYEQYF
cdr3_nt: TGCGCCAGCAGCCAGGGACTAGCGGGGTCCTACGAGCAGTACTTC

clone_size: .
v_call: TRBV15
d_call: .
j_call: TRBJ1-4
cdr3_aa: CATSSGMSEKLFF
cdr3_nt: TGTGCCACCAGCTCGGGGATGAGTGAAAAACTGTTTTTT

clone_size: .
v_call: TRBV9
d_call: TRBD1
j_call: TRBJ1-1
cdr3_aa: CASSPGTGLNTEAFF
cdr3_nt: TGTGCCAGCAGCCCAGGGACAGGGCTAAACACTGAAGCTTTCTTT

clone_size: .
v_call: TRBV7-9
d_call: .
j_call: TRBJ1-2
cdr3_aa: CSSSILTRLGGYTF
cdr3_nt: TGTTCCAGCAGTATCCTTACCCGGCTCGGGGGCTACACCTTC

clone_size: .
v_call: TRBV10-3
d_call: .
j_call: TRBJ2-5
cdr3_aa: CAISESQGLQETQYF
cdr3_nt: TGTGCCATCAGTGAGTCGCAGGGTTTGCAAGAGACCCAGTACTTC

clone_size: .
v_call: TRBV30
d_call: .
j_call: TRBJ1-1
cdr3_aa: CAWNEGTANTEAFF
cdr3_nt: TGTGCCTGGAATGAAGGGACTGCCAACACTGAAGCTTTCTTT

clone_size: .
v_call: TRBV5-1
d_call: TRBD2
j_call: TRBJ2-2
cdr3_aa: CASSPAGGPGTGELFF
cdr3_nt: TGCGCCAGCAGCCCAGCGGGAGGGCCGGGAACCGGGGAGCTGTTTTTT

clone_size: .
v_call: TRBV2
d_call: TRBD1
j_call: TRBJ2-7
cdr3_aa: CASSAPTGRSYEQYF
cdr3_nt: TGTGCCAGCAGTGCACCGACAGGGCGCTCCTACGAGCAGTACTTC

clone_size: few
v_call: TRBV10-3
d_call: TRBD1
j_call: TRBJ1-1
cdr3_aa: CAITGQGDTEAFF
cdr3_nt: TGTGCCATCACCGGACAGGGTGACACTGAAGCTTTCTTT

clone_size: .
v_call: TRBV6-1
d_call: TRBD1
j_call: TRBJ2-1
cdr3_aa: CASSERIGTEYNEQFF
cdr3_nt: TGTGCCAGCAGTGAACGTATAGGGACAGAGTACAATGAGCAGTTCTTC

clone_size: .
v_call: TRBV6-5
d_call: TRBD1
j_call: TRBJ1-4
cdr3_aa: CASRPEGALNEKLFF
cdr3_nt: TGTGCCAGCAGGCCAGAGGGGGCACTGAATGAAAAACTGTTTTTT

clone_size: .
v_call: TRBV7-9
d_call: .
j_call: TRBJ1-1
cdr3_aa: CASSHRPVANTEAFF
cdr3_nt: TGTGCCAGCAGCCACCGGCCGGTAGCGAACACTGAAGCTTTCTTT

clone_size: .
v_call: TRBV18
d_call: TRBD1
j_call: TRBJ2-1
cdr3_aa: CASSQGQGRNEQFF
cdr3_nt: TGTGCCAGCTCACAGGGACAGGGGAGGAATGAGCAGTTCTTC

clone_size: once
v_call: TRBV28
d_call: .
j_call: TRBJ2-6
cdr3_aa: CASSAFIEPQVSGANVLTF
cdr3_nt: TGTGCCAGCAGCGCCTTTATCGAACCACAGGTCTCTGGGGCCAACGTCCTGACTTTC

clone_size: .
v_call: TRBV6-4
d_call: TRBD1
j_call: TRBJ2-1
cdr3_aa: CASSAQGASYNEQFF
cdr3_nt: TGTGCCAGCAGCGCACAGGGGGCCTCCTACAATGAGCAGTTCTTC

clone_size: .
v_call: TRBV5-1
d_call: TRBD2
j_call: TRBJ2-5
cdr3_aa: CASTGGGTETQYF
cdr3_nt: TGCGCCAGCACAGGCGGGGGGACGGAAACCCAGTACTTC

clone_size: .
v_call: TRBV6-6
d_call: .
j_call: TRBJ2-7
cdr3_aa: CASSYGQGRAYEQYF
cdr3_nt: TGTGCCAGCAGTTACGGGCAGGGGAGGGCCTACGAGCAGTACTTC

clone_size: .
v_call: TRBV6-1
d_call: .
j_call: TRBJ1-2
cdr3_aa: CASSEWGRGGSGYGYTF
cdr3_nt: TGTGCCAGCAGTGAATGGGGTAGGGGGGGAAGCGGCTATGGCTACACCTTC

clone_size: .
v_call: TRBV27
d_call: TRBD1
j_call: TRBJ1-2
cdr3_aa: CASSLLYRGGYTF
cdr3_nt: TGTGCCAGCAGTCTTCTTTACAGGGGAGGCTACACCTTC

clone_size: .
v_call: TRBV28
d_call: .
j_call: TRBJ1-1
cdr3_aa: CASSPRQALTEAFF
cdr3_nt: TGTGCCAGCAGTCCCCGACAGGCTCTGACTGAAGCTTTCTTT

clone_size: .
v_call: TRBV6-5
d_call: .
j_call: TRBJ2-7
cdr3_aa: CASSYVQASYEQYF
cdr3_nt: TGTGCCAGCAGTTACGTCCAGGCATCCTACGAGCAGTACTTC

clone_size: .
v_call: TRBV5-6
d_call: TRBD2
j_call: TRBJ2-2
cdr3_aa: CASSPGLAGHGELFF
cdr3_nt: TGTGCCAGCAGCCCCGGACTAGCGGGTCACGGGGAGCTGTTTTTT

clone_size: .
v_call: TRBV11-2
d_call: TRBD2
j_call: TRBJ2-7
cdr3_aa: CASSFGLAGTYEQYF
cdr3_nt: TGTGCCAGCAGCTTCGGACTAGCGGGGACCTACGAGCAGTACTTC

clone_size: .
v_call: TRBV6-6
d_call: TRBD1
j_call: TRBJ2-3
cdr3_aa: CATELQGGGDTQYF
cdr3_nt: TGTGCCACTGAATTACAGGGGGGTGGAGATACGCAGTATTTT

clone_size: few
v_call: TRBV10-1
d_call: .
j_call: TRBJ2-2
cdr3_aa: CASGGFNTGELFF
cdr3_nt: TGCGCCAGCGGGGGGTTTAACACCGGGGAGCTGTTTTTT

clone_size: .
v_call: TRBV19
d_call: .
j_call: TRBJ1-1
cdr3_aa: CASRQYRGFEEDTEAFF
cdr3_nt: TGTGCCAGTAGACAATACCGAGGGTTCGAAGAGGACACTGAAGCTTTCTTT

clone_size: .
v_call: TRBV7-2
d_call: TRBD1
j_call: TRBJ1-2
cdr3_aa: CASSRPGQGGGYTF
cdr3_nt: TGTGCCAGCAGCCGGCCGGGACAGGGAGGCGGCTACACCTTC

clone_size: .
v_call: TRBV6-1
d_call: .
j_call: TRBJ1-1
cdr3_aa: CASSEPVRGNTEAFF
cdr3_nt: TGTGCCAGCAGTGAACCTGTCCGCGGGAACACTGAAGCTTTCTTT

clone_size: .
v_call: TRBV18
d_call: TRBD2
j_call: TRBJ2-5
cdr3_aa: CASSPLSSGGDGSQETQYF
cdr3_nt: TGTGCCAGCTCACCACTGTCTAGCGGGGGCGACGGGAGTCAAGAGACCCAGTACTTC

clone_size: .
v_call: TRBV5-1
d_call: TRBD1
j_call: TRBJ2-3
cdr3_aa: CASSLGQGTTDTQYF
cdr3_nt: TGCGCCAGCAGCCTAGGACAGGGGACGACAGATACGCAGTATTTT

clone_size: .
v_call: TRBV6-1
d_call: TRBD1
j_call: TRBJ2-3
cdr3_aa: CASSERRDRVTDTQYF
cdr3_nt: TGTGCCAGCAGTGAGCGCCGGGACAGGGTCACGGATACGCAGTATTTT

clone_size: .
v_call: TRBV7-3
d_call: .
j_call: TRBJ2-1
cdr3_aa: CASSPIVGGNEQFF
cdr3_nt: TGTGCCAGCAGCCCCATTGTGGGGGGAAATGAGCAGTTCTTC

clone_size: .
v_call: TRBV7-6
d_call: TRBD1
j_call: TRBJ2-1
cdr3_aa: CASSLSLDRDRTNEQFF
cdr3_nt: TGTGCCAGCAGCTTATCCTTAGACCGGGACAGGACCAATGAGCAGTTCTTC

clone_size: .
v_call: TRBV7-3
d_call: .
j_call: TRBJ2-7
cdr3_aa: CASSLTGAQDEQYF
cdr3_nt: TGTGCCAGCAGCTTAACGGGGGCCCAGGACGAGCAGTACTTC

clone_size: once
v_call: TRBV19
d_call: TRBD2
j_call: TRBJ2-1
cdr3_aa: CASSIGTSGVSYNEQFF
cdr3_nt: TGTGCCAGTAGTATAGGAACTAGCGGGGTATCCTACAATGAGCAGTTCTTC

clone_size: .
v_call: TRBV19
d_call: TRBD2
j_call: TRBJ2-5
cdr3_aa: CASSPGLADQETQYF
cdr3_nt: TGTGCCAGTAGTCCGGGACTAGCGGACCAAGAGACCCAGTACTTC

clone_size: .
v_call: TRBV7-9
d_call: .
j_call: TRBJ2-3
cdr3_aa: CASSVRRGTDTQYF
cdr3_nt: TGTGCCAGCAGCGTAAGAAGGGGAACAGATACGCAGTATTTT

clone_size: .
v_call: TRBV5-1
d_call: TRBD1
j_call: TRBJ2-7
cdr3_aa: CASSLVGTGRLGQYF
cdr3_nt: TGCGCCAGCAGCTTGGTAGGGACAGGGCGGTTGGGGCAGTACTTC

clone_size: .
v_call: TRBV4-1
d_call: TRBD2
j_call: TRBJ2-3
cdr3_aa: CASSRLKAGEPDTQYF
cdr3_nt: TGCGCCAGCAGCCGACTTAAAGCGGGGGAACCAGATACGCAGTATTTT

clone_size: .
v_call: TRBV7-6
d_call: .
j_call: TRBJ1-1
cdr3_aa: CASTPALTGNTEAFF
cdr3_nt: TGTGCCAGCACCCCGGCCCTGACAGGGAACACTGAAGCTTTCTTT

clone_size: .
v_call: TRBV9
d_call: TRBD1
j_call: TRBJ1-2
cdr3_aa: CASSASPRDRGIYGYTF
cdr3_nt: TGTGCCAGCAGCGCGTCCCCCCGGGACAGGGGGATCTATGGCTACACCTTC

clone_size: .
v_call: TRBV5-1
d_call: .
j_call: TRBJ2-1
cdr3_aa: CASSTFVGASYNEQFF
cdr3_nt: TGCGCCAGCAGCACTTTTGTGGGGGCATCCTACAATGAGCAGTTCTTC

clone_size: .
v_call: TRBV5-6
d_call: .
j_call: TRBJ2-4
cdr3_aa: CASSRQELAKNIQYF
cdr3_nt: TGTGCCAGCAGCCGACAGGAGCTAGCCAAAAACATTCAGTACTTC

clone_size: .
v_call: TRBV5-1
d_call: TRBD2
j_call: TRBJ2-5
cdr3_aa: CASSLGTSLQETQYF
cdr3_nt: TGCGCCAGCAGCTTGGGGACTAGCCTTCAAGAGACCCAGTACTTC